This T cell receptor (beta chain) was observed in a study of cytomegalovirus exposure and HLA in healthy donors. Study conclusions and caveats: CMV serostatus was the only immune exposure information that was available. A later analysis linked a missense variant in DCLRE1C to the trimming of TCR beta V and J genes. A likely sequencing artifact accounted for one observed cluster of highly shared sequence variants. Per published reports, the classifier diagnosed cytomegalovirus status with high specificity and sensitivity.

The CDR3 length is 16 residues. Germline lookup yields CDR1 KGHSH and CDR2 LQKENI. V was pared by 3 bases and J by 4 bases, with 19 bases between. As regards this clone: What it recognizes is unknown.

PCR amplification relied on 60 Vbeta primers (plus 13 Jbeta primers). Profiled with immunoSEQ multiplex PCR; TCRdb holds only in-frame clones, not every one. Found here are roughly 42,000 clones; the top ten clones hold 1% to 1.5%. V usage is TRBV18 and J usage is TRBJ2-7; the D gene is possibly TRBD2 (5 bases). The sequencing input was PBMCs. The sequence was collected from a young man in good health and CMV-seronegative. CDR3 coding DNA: TGTGCCAGCTCACCCATTCCGGGAAAGGGATCTTACGAGCAGTACTTC. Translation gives CASSPIPGKGSYEQYF.